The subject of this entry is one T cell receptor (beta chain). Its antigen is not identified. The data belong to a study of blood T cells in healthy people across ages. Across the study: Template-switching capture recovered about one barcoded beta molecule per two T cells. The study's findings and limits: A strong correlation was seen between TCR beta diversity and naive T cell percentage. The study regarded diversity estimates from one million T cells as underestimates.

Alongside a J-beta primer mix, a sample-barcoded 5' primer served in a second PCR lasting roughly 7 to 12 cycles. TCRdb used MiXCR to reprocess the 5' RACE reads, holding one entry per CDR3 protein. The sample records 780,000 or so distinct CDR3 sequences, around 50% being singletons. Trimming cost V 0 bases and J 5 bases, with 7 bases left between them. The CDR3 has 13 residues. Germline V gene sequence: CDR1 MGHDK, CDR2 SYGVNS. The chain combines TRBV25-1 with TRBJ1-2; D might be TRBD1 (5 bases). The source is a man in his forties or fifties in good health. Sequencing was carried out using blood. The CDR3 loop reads CASSEYGAYGYTF. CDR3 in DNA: TGTGCCAGCAGTGAATACGGGGCATATGGCTACACCTTC.